The 32 T cell receptor beta chains below all came from one sample that was sequenced in a study of shared clonotypes between healthy human individuals. Measured with immunoSEQ multiplex PCR; TCRdb has only the in-frame clones, and not every one. The sample has just over 2,000,000 clones; 85% to 95% are singletons. The sequenced sample was naive CD4+ T cells sorted from blood. The subset: CD45RA+ positively selected. The receptors stem from a man aged 18 to 29 in good health.

V usage is TRBV6-6 and J usage is TRBJ2-7; TRBD2 matches 7 bases. The CDR3 is made up of 14 amino acids. CDR1 is MNHNY, CDR2 SVGAGI, per germline (reference sequence). The V segment lost 6 bases and the J segment 0 bases; nucleotides outside the gene matches: 5. Here the CDR3 DNA reads TGTGCCAGCAGCCGCGGCGGGAGCTCCTACGAGCAGTACTTC. Residues: CASSRGGSSYEQYF.

V gene TRBV7-9 combines with J gene TRBJ1-1, with 7 positions matching TRBD1. The CDR3 is 15 amino acids. V shed 5 bases and J 0 bases; nucleotides not matched to a gene: 6. From germline, CDR1 is SEHNR and CDR2 FQNEAQ (reference sequence). Here the CDR3 reads CASSKPGQLNTEAFF. Here the CDR3 DNA reads TGTGCCAGCAGCAAACCGGGACAGTTGAACACTGAAGCTTTCTTT.

The chain uses TRBV14 and TRBJ1-2; D possibly corresponds to TRBD1 (5 bases). There are 15 residues in the CDR3. CDR1 and CDR2 (germline): SGHDN, FVKESK. Trimming cost V 4 bases and J 2 bases, with 14 bases left between them. The CDR3: CASSPRGTLNYGYTF. The DNA for the CDR3 is TGTGCCAGCAGCCCTCGAGGGACCTTGAACTATGGCTACACCTTC. Combining the CDR3 with reference TRBV14 and TRBJ1-2 gives the whole variable domain EAGVTQFPSHSVIEKGQTVTLRCDPISGHDNLYWYRRVMGKEIKFLLHFVKESKQDESGMPNNRFLAERTGGTYSTLKVQPAELEDSGVYFCASSPRGTLNYGYTFGSGTRLTVV.

Comments on this clone: This CDR3 is also generated by other DNA sequences in the sample. V is TRBV14 and J is TRBJ1-2, with TRBD1 matching 8 bases. Looked up from germline, CDR1 is SGHDN and CDR2 is FVKESK. This CDR3 region has 13 residues. V dropped 4 bases and J dropped 4; count of bases not matched to a gene: 2. The CDR3 loop reads CASSPDRGYGYTF. DNA for the CDR3: TGTGCCAGCAGCCCAGACAGGGGCTATGGCTACACCTTC.

Notes on this clone: Compared with germline, one end of the junction differs, possibly owing to a read error. This specimen includes other DNA sequences encoding the same CDR3. This chain joins TRBV19 and TRBJ1-5, with D unresolved. The CDR3 runs to 13 residues. Germline V lookup: CDR1 LNHDA, CDR2 SQIVND (reference sequence). CDR3: CASSIGGGQPQHF. The CDR3 DNA follows: TGTGCAAGTAGTATCGGTGGAGGTCAGCCCCAGCATTTT.

The V call is TRBV11-2, the J call TRBJ2-2; the D gene could be TRBD1 or TRBD2 (5 bases each). Deletions cut 0 bases from V and 0 bases from J, with 5 bases between. Germline loops: CDR1 SGHAT, CDR2 FQNNGV. The CDR3 contains 15 residues. Written as DNA, the CDR3 is TGTGCCAGCAGCTTAGAGGGGGCGAACACCGGGGAGCTGTTTTTT. It is translated as CASSLEGANTGELFF. Full variable domain (missing parts from reference TRBV11-2 and TRBJ2-2): EAGVAQSPRYKIIEKRQSVAFWCNPISGHATLYWYQQILGQGPKLLIQFQNNGVVDDSQLPKDRFSAERLKGVDSTLKIQPAKLEDSAVYLCASSLEGANTGELFFGEGSRLTVL.

The chain couples TRBV7-9 to TRBJ2-5; a weak D match, TRBD1 (6 bases). From germline, CDR1 is SEHNR and CDR2 FQNEAQ (reference sequence). V shed 5 bases and J shed 5 bases, with 12 bases lying between them. The CDR3 extends over 13 amino acids. CDR3 nucleotide sequence: TGTGCCAGCAGCAATGGGGGCAGTGAGACCCAGTACTTC. Residues: CASSNGGSETQYF.

This chain connects TRBV6-5 to TRBJ2-5, with TRBD2 as a possible D gene (6 bases). Trimming left V 4 bases short and J 8 bases short, with 17 bases between. The germline V gene has CDR1 MNHEY and CDR2 SVGAGI. This CDR3 is 14 amino acids long. Here the CDR3 reads CASSSRDLTFTQYF. The CDR3, as DNA: TGTGCCAGCAGTTCACGGGACTTGACCTTTACCCAGTACTTC.

The chain joins TRBV7-9 to TRBJ2-5, with 13 bases fitting TRBD2. The CDR3 spans 17 residues. V lost 5 bases and J lost 5; bases outside the gene matches: 11. Germline V gene data show CDR1 as SEHNR and CDR2 as FQNEAQ (reference sequence). CDR3 region: CASSPGLAGRQAETQYF. The CDR3 DNA reads as TGTGCCAGCAGCCCGGGACTAGCGGGACGTCAAGCGGAGACCCAGTACTTC.

For the CDR3, the DNA is TGTGCCAGCAGTTCGCGACAGGGTACTGGCTACACCTTC. Translated, it gives CASSSRQGTGYTF. The chain combines TRBV6-5 with TRBJ1-2; 7 bases agree with TRBD1. The CDR3 length is 13 residues. Per the germline V gene, CDR1 is MNHEY and CDR2 is SVGAGI. V was pared by 4 bases and J by 7 bases, with 6 bases of the junction left unmatched.

This chain uses TRBV9 with TRBJ2-7; 10 nucleotides agree with TRBD1. CDR1 SGDLS and CDR2 YYNGEE come from the germline V gene. The length of the CDR3 is 15 residues. V lost 0 bases and J lost 3; bases outside the gene matches: 3. The DNA of the CDR3 is TGTGCCAGCAGCGTAGCCGGGACAGGGGACTACGAGCAGTACTTC. Amino acid sequence: CASSVAGTGDYEQYF.

Concerning this clone: Within the sample, other DNA sequences also encode this same CDR3. This chain uses TRBV5-1 with TRBJ1-1, with D unresolved. Germline assignment: CDR1 SGHRS and CDR2 YFSETQ. The V gene lost 2 bases and the J gene lost 1 base, with 9 bases spanning the gap. The CDR3 contains 14 residues. CDR3 sequence (DNA): TGCGCCAGCAGCTTTGCCGGTGAGAACACTGAAGCTTTCTTT. Its protein is CASSFAGENTEAFF. The full variable domain, in which reference TRBV5-1 and TRBJ1-1 provide the parts outside the CDR3, is KAGVTQTPRYLIKTRGQQVTLSCSPISGHRSVSWYQQTPGQGLQFLFEYFSETQRNKGNFPGRFSGRQFSNSRSEMNVSTLELGDSALYLCASSFAGENTEAFFGQGTRLTVV.

The V gene is TRBV10-1, the J gene TRBJ1-1; 9 nucleotides match TRBD1. Germline trimming cut 5 bases from V and 1 base from J; bases unmatched to any gene: 5. Germline V lookup: CDR1 WNHNN, CDR2 SYGVQD (reference sequence). This CDR3 spans 15 amino acids. In DNA, the CDR3 is TGCGCCAGCAGTCAACAGACAGGGGGGAACACTGAAGCTTTCTTT. Amino acids: CASSQQTGGNTEAFF.

The rearrangement joins TRBV19 to TRBJ2-7; tentative D call: TRBD1 (6 bases). Trimming stripped 11 bases from V and 4 bases from J, with 9 bases between. The CDR3 is made up of 10 amino acids. Looked up from germline, CDR1 is LNHDA and CDR2 is SQIVND (reference sequence). Here the CDR3 DNA reads TGTGCCTCAGGGGAGTACGAGCAGTACTTC. Its translation is CASGEYEQYF. The entire variable domain, with the rest obtained from reference TRBV19 and TRBJ2-7, is as follows: DGGITQSPKYLFRKEGQNVTLSCEQNLNHDAMYWYRQDPGQGLRLIYYSQIVNDFQKGDIAEGYSVSREKKESFPLTVTSAQKNPTAFYLCASGEYEQYFGPGTRLTVT.

As concerns this clone: The same CDR3 can be traced to other DNA sequences in this sample. The chain uses TRBV7-9 and TRBJ2-7; 7 positions match TRBD1. The germline gives CDR1 SEHNR, CDR2 FQNEAQ (reference sequence). The CDR3 runs to 13 residues. V shed 3 bases, J shed 3 bases, and the junction held 2 bases outside the gene matches. The CDR3 DNA follows: TGTGCCAGCAGCTTGGCAGGGGGCTACGAGCAGTACTTC. It translates to CASSLAGGYEQYF.

This clone showed up just once. The genes are TRBV6-5 and TRBJ2-7; TRBD1 aligns across 10 bases. The V gene end was trimmed by 6 bases and the J gene end by 5 bases; junction bases not matched to a gene: 1. The CDR3 totals 12 residues. Germline CDR1 and CDR2: MNHEY and SVGAGI. The chain's CDR3 is CASRGTGDEQYF. As DNA, the CDR3 is TGTGCCAGCAGGGGGACAGGGGACGAGCAGTACTTC.

This clone is a singleton in its sample. The same CDR3 arises from other DNA sequences in this sample as well. V gene TRBV18 combines with J gene TRBJ1-1; D is unresolved. The CDR3 has 14 residues. The V end was cut by 3 bases, the J end by 2 bases, with 10 bases between. Germline V gene sequence: CDR1 KGHSH, CDR2 LQKENI. CDR3 nucleotides: TGTGCCAGCTCACCTTCTAGCGGTAACACTGAAGCTTTCTTT. Its translation: CASSPSSGNTEAFF. The variable domain in full, completed from reference TRBV18 and TRBJ1-1, reads NAGVMQNPRHLVRRRGQEARLRCSPMKGHSHVYWYRQLPEEGLKFMVYLQKENIIDESGMPKERFSAEFPKEGPSILRIQQVVRGDSAAYFCASSPSSGNTEAFFGQGTRLTVV.

The chain couples TRBV13 to TRBJ2-7; D could derive from TRBD1 or TRBD2 (5 bases each). The germline V gene encodes CDR1 PRHDT and CDR2 FYEKMQ (reference sequence). The CDR3 contains 13 residues. V lost 5 bases and J lost 6, with 14 bases in between. CDR3 nucleotide sequence: TGTGCCAGCAGCCCGGGACGGGCGTCCGAGCAGTACTTC. Protein: CASSPGRASEQYF.

The genes are TRBV5-1 and TRBJ1-4; 7 nucleotides match TRBD1. CDR1 is SGHRS and CDR2 is YFSETQ in the germline V gene. V trimming: 0 bases; J trimming: 4 bases; junction bases outside the gene matches: 3. The CDR3 extends over 15 amino acids. CDR3 region: CASSLVGQNNEKLFF. CDR3 bases: TGCGCCAGCAGCTTGGTGGGACAGAATAATGAAAAACTGTTTTTT.

The V gene is TRBV30, the J gene TRBJ2-3; D gene unclear. CDR1 is GTSNPN and CDR2 is SVGIG in the germline V gene (reference sequence). CDR3 length: 12 amino acids. V was pared by 7 bases and J by 0 bases, with 8 bases between. CDR3 in amino acids: CALKSSTDTQYF. The CDR3 DNA reads TGTGCCTTAAAATCTAGCACAGATACGCAGTATTTT.

The genes are TRBV4-1 and TRBJ2-2, with 11 bases identical to TRBD1. V gave up 2 bases and J gave up 4 bases; unmatched junction bases: 9. The CDR3 contains 18 residues. Germline CDR1 and CDR2: MGHRA and YSYEKL. Here the CDR3 reads CASSQSLGQGAGTGELFF. The CDR3 DNA reads as TGCGCCAGCAGCCAATCCCTCGGACAGGGGGCCGGCACCGGGGAGCTGTTTTTT.

The J gene is TRBJ2-4, the V gene TRBV9; possibly TRBD2 for D (5 bases). CDR3 length: 17 amino acids. Germline values: CDR1 SGDLS, CDR2 YYNGEE. The V gene lost 4 bases and the J gene lost 1 base, with 18 bases spanning the gap. CDR3 region: CASSPVGSGIAKNIQYF. DNA of the CDR3: TGTGCCAGCAGCCCAGTAGGAAGCGGCATTGCCAAAAACATTCAGTACTTC.

This chain connects TRBV21-1 to TRBJ1-3; the D call TRBD1 from the table was never checked on the DNA. TRBV21-1 is shown as a pseudogene. This CDR3 has 14 residues. Here the CDR3 DNA reads TGTGCCGCGTTCACAGGCCCCTCTGGAAACACCATATATTTT. It encodes CAAFTGPSGNTIYF.

The DNA for the CDR3 is TGTGCCAGCAGCCGGGGGGGTTTCGGAGAGACCCAGTACTTC. Protein: CASSRGGFGETQYF. The chain uses TRBV6-5 and TRBJ2-5, with 8 bases lining up with TRBD2. CDR3 size: 14 residues. Trimming took 6 bases from V and 4 from J; bases not matched to a gene: 7. The germline V gene has CDR1 MNHEY and CDR2 SVGAGI.

V gene TRBV5-6 combines with J gene TRBJ1-6, with a tentative D call TRBD1 (5 bases). The ends were cut back, 4 bases at V and 1 base at J, with 18 bases in the middle. This CDR3 comprises 18 residues. Germline V lookup: CDR1 SGHDT, CDR2 YYEEEE. Here the CDR3 DNA reads TGTGCCAGCAGCCTTGGCCGAAGACAGACATCCTATAATTCACCCCTCCACTTT. This codes for CASSLGRRQTSYNSPLHF.

V usage is TRBV6-1 and J usage is TRBJ1-5; D possibly corresponds to TRBD1 (5 bases). Germline CDR1 and CDR2: MNHNS and SASEGT. Deletions cut 7 bases from V and 7 bases from J, with 14 bases between. The CDR3 is made up of 13 amino acids. Written as DNA, the CDR3 is TGTGCCAGCAATGCGGGGGTCCGGCAGCCCCAGCATTTT. Translation: CASNAGVRQPQHF.

The chain joins TRBV2 to TRBJ1-2; TRBD1 is a possible D gene (5 bases). Germline values: CDR1 SNHLY, CDR2 FYNNEI. The CDR3 covers 12 residues. V was trimmed by 1 base and J by 8 bases, leaving 8 bases between them. CDR3 sequence reads: CASSEGGEGYTF. CDR3 DNA: TGTGCCAGCAGTGAAGGAGGGGAGGGCTACACCTTC.

The chain links TRBV11-1 to TRBJ1-3; D not resolved. CDR3 size: 14 residues. Germline CDR1 reads SGHAT; CDR2 reads FQDESV (reference sequence). V gave up 4 bases and J gave up 4 bases, with 11 bases separating them. CDR3 sequence reads: CASSSSSTGNTIYF. The CDR3 DNA reads as TGTGCCAGCAGCTCGTCTAGCACGGGAAACACCATATATTTT.

The rearrangement links TRBV6-1 to TRBJ1-2; D possibly corresponds to TRBD1 (5 bases). The V gene's germline CDR1 is MNHNS and CDR2 SASEGT. V was trimmed by 4 bases and J by 4 bases, leaving 7 bases between them. The CDR3 spans 12 residues. This CDR3 is CASSGTPYGYTF. The CDR3 nucleotides are TGTGCCAGCAGTGGGACACCCTATGGCTACACCTTC.

The chain combines TRBV11-2 with TRBJ1-6; a weak D match, TRBD1 (6 bases). Between the trimmed V and J ends, which lost 5 bases and 0 bases, there was a span of 17 bases. The CDR3 totals 18 residues. Per germline, CDR1 SGHAT and CDR2 FQNNGV. CDR3: CASSPRGGLSSYNSPLHF. The CDR3 coding sequence is TGTGCCAGCAGCCCTCGAGGGGGTCTTAGCTCCTATAATTCACCCCTCCACTTT.

The J gene is TRBJ1-5, the V gene TRBV7-9; 10 bases fit TRBD1. Germline CDR1 is SEHNR and CDR2 is FQNEAQ (reference sequence). The CDR3 has 17 residues. With 4 bases clipped from V and 0 bases from J, the junction kept 6 bases outside the gene matches. The CDR3 here is CASSSGTGVLSNQPQHF. Written as DNA, the CDR3 is TGTGCCAGCAGCTCCGGGACAGGGGTTCTTAGCAATCAGCCCCAGCATTTT.

Concerning this clone: Other DNA sequences from this sample encode an identical CDR3 as well. The chain employs TRBV10-1 and TRBJ1-1; 7 nucleotides align to TRBD1. The CDR3 is 14 residues long. V was clipped by 5 bases and J by 2 bases; unmatched bases: 5. Germline values: CDR1 WNHNN, CDR2 SYGVQD (reference sequence). The CDR3 DNA reads TGCGCCAGCAGTCAGACAGGGCTCAACACTGAAGCTTTCTTT. Amino acids: CASSQTGLNTEAFF.